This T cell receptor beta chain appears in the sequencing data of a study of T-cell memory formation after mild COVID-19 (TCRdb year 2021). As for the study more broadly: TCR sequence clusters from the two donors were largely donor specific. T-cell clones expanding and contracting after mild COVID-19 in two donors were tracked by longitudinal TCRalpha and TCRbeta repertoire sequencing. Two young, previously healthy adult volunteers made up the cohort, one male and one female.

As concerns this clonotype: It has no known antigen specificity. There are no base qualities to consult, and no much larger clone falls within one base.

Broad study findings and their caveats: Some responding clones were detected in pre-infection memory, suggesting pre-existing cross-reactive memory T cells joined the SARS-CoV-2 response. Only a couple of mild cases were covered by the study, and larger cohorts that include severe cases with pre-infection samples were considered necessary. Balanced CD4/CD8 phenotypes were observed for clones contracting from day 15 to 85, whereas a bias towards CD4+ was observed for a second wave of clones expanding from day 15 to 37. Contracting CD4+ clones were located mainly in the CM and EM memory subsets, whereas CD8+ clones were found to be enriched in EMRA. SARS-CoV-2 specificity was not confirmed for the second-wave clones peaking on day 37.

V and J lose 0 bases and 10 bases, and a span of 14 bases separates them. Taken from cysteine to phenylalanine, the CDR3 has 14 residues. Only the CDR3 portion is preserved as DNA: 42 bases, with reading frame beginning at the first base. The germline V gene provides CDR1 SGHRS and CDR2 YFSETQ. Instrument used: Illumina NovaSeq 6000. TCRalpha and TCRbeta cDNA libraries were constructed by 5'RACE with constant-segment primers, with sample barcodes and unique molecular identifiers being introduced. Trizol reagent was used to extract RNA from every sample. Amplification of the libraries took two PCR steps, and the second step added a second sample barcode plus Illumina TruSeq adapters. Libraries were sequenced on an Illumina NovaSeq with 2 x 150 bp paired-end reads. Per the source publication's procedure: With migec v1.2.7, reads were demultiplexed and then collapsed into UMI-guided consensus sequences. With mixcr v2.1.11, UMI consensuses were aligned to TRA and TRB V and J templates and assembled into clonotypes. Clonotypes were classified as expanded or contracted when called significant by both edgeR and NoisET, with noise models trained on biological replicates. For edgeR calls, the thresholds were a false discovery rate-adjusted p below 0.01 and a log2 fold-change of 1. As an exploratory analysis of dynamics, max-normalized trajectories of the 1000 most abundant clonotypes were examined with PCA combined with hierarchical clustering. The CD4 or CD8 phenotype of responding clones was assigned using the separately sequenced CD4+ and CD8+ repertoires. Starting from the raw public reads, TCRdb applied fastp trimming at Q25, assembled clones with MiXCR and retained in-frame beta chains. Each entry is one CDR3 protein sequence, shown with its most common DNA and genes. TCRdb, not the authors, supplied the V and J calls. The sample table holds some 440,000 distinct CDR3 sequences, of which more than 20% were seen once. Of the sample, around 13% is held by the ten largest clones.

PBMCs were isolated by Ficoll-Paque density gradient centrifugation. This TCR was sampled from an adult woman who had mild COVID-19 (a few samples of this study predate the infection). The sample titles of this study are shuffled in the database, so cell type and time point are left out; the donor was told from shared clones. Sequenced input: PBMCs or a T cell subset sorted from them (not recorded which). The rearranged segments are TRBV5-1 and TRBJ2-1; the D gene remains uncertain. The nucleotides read TGCGCCAGCAGCTTGGCTGGCGGTACATGGGAGCAGTTCTTC. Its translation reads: CASSLAGGTWEQFF. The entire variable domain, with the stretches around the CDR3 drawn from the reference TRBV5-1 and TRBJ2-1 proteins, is KAGVTQTPRYLIKTRGQQVTLSCSPISGHRSVSWYQQTPGQGLQFLFEYFSETQRNKGNFPGRFSGRQFSNSRSEMNVSTLELGDSALYLCASSLAGGTWEQFFGPGTRLTVL.